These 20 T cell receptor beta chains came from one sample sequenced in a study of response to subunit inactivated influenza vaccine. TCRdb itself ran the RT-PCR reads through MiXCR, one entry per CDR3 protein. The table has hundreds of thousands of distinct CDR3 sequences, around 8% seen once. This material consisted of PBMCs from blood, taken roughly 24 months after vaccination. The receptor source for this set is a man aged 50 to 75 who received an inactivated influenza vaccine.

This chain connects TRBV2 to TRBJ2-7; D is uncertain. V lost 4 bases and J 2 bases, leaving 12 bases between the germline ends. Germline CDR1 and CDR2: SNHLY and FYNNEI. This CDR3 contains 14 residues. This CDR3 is CASSGVQATYEQYF. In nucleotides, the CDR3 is TGTGCCAGCAGTGGGGTTCAAGCTACCTACGAGCAGTACTTC.

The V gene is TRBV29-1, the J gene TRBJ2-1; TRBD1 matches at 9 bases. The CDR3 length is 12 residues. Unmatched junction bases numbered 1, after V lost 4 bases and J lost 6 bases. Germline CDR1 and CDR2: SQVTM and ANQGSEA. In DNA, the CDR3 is TGCAGCGTTGGGACAGGGGTCAATGAGCAGTTCTTC. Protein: CSVGTGVNEQFF.

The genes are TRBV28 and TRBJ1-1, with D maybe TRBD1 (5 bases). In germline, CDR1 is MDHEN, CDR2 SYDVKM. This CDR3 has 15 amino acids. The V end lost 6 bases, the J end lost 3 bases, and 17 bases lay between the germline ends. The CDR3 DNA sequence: TGTGCCAGCAGGGGGGGGGGGACTAGGGACACTGAAGCTTTCTTT. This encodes CASRGGGTRDTEAFF.

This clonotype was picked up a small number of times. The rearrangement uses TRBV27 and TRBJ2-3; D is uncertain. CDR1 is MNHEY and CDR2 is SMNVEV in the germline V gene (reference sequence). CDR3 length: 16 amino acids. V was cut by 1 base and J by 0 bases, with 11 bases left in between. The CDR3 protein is CASSLYGWQSTDTQYF. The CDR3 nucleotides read TGTGCCAGCAGTTTATATGGTTGGCAGAGCACAGATACGCAGTATTTT.

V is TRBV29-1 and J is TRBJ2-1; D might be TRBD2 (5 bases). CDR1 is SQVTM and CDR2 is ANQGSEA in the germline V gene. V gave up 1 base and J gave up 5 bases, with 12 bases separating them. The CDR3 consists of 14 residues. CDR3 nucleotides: TGCAGCGTTGAAGCCCCTCCGCGGGACAATGAGCAGTTCTTC. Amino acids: CSVEAPPRDNEQFF.

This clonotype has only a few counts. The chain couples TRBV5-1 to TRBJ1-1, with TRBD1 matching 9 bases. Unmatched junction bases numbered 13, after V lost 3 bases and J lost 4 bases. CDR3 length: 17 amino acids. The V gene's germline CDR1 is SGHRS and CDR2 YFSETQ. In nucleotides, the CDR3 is TGCGCCAGCAGCTCGGTCCCGGGACAGGGCGCTGGCACTGAAGCTTTCTTT. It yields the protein CASSSVPGQGAGTEAFF. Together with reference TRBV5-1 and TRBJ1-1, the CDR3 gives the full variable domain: KAGVTQTPRYLIKTRGQQVTLSCSPISGHRSVSWYQQTPGQGLQFLFEYFSETQRNKGNFPGRFSGRQFSNSRSEMNVSTLELGDSALYLCASSSVPGQGAGTEAFFGQGTRLTVV.

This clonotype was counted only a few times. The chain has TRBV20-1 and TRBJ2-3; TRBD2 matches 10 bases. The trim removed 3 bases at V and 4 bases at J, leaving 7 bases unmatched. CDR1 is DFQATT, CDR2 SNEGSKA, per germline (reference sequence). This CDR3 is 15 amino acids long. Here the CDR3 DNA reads TGCAGTGCTAGTCCTCTAGCGGGAGCAGCAGATACGCAGTATTTT. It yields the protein CSASPLAGAADTQYF.

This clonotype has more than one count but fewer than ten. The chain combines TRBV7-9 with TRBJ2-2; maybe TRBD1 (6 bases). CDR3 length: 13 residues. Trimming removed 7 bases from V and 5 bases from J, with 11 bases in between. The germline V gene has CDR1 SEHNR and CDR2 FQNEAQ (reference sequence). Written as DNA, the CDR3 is TGTGCCAGCACAGGGGAAGCGACCGGGGAGCTGTTTTTT. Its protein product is CASTGEATGELFF.

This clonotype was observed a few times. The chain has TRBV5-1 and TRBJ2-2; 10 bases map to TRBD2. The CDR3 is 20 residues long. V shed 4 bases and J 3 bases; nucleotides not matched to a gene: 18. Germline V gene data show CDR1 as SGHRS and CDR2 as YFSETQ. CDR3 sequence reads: CASSPKPGLASHADTGELFF. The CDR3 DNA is TGCGCCAGCAGCCCGAAACCGGGACTAGCGTCGCACGCGGACACCGGGGAGCTGTTTTTT.

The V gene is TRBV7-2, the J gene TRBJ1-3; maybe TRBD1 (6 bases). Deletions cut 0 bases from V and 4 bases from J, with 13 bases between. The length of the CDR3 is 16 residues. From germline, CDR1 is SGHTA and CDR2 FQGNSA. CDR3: CASSLAGGRQGNTIYF. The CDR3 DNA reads TGTGCCAGCAGCTTAGCAGGGGGTAGACAAGGAAACACCATATATTTT.

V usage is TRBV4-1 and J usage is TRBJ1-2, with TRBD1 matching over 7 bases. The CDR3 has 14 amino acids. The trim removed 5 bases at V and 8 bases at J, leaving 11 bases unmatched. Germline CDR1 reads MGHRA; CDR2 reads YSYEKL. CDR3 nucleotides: TGCGCCAGCAGCTACCGCTACGGACAGGACGGCTACACCTTC. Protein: CASSYRYGQDGYTF.

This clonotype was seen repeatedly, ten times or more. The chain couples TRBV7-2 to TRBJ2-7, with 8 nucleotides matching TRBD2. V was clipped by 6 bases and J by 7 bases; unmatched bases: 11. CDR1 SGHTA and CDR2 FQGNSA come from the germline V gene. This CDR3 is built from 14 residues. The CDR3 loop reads CASSIPGLGREQYF. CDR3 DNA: TGTGCCAGCAGTATACCGGGACTAGGTCGGGAGCAGTACTTC.

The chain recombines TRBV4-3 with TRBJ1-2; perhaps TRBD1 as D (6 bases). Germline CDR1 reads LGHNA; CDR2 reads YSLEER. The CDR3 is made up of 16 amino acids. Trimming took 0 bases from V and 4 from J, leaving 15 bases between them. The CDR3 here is CASSQDIAGAAYGYTF. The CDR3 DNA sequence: TGCGCCAGCAGCCAAGATATTGCAGGGGCGGCCTATGGCTACACCTTC.

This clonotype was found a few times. CDR3 protein: CASSLDQGLKETQYF. CDR3 nucleotides: TGTGCCAGCAGCTTAGACCAGGGGCTCAAAGAGACCCAGTACTTC. The chain combines TRBV7-9 with TRBJ2-5; perhaps TRBD1 as D (6 bases). V was clipped by 1 base and J by 3 bases, with 12 bases between them. Germline CDR1 reads SEHNR; CDR2 reads FQNEAQ (reference sequence). The CDR3 is 15 amino acids.

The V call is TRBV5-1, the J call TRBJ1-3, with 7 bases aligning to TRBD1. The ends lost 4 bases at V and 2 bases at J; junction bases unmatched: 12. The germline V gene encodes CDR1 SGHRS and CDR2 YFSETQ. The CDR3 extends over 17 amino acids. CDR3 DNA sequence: TGCGCCAGCAGCAACAACCCACAGGGGACGACTGGAAACACCATATATTTT. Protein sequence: CASSNNPQGTTGNTIYF.

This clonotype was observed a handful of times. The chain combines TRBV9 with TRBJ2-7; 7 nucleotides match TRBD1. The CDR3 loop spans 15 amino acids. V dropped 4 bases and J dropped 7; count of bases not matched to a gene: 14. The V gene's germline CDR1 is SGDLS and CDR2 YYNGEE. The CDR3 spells CASSPRQGGFEEQYF. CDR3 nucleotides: TGTGCCAGCAGCCCCCGACAGGGCGGTTTTGAAGAGCAGTACTTC.

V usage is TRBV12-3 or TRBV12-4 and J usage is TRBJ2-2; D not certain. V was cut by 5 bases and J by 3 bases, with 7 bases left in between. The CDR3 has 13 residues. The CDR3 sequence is CASSQSDTGELFF. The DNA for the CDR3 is TGTGCCAGCAGTCAGTCGGACACCGGGGAGCTGTTTTTT.

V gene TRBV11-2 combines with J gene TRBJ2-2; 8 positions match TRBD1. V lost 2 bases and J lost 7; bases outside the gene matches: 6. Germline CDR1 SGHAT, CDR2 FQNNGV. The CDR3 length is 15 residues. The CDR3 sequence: CASSLQGARIGELFF. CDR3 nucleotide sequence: TGTGCCAGCAGCTTACAGGGGGCGCGGATCGGGGAGCTGTTTTTT. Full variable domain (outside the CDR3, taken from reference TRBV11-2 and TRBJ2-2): EAGVAQSPRYKIIEKRQSVAFWCNPISGHATLYWYQQILGQGPKLLIQFQNNGVVDDSQLPKDRFSAERLKGVDSTLKIQPAKLEDSAVYLCASSLQGARIGELFFGEGSRLTVL.

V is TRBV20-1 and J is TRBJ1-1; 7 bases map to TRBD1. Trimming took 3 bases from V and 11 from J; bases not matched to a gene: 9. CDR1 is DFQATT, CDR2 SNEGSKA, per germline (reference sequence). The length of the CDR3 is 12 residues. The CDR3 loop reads CSASSQGVRAFF. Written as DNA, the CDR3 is TGCAGTGCTAGTTCTCAGGGGGTTCGGGCTTTCTTT.

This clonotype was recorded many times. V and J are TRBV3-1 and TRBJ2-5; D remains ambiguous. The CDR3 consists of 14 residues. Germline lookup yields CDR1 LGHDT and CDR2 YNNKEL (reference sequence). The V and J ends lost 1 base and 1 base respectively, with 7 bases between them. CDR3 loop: CASSQGLIQETQYF. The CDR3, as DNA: TGTGCCAGCAGCCAAGGCCTGATCCAAGAGACCCAGTACTTC.